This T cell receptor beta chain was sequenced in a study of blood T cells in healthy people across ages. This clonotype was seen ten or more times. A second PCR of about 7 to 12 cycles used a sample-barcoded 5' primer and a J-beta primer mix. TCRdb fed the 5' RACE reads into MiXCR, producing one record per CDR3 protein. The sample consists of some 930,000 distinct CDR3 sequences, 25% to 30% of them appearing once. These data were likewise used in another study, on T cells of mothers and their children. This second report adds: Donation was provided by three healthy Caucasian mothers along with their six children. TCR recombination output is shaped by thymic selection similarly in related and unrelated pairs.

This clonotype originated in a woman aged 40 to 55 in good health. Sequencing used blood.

This CDR3 is CASSLGRGEGYEQYF. As DNA, the CDR3 is TGCGCCAGCAGCTTGGGCAGGGGTGAGGGCTACGAGCAGTACTTC. The rearrangement joins TRBV5-1 to TRBJ2-7; D might be TRBD1 (6 bases). V was cut by 0 bases and J by 3 bases, with 13 bases left in between. This CDR3 spans 15 amino acids. Germline-derived CDR1 and CDR2 are SGHRS and YFSETQ.